This TCR beta chain was captured in a study of blood T cell repertoires in COVID-19. Study background: Sample material is recorded as cDNA or gDNA derived from T cells, B-cell-depleted T cells, or PBMCs.

The V gene's germline CDR1 is LGHNA and CDR2 YSLEER. V lost 0 bases and J 4 bases, leaving 4 bases between the germline ends. The CDR3 totals 13 residues. Generated by immunoSEQ multiplex PCR, the TCRdb table keeps only in-frame clones and is missing some. The data show about 170,000 clones, just under 95% seen once. The sample was peripheral blood. V usage is TRBV4-3 and J usage is TRBJ2-1; the D is unclear. This sequence originates from a woman aged 45-65 years with acute or convalescent COVID-19. This chain's CDR3 is CASSQEEYNEQFF. CDR3 sequence (DNA): TGCGCCAGCAGCCAAGAAGAGTACAATGAGCAGTTCTTC.